This T cell receptor (beta chain) emerged from a study of blood T cell repertoires in COVID-19 (dated by TCRdb to about 2020). Broadly, across the study: The collaborator samples originated in the United States, Italy and Spain and spanned the acute and convalescent phases of COVID-19. The material from the prospective study consisted of cDNA or gDNA derived from T cells, B-cell-depleted T cells, or PBMCs. Nearly every sample came with metadata listing a de-identified subject ID, COVID-19 status, age in years and sex. Where available, HLA class I and class II types were obtained from metadata supplied by the sample provider rather than from assay-based typing. The repertoires were made available in a free public database intended to serve as a resource for research on the immune response to SARS-CoV-2. Samples were obtained from the ongoing ImmuneRACE study (first 160 participants) and from 1,254 subjects provided by 6 global collaborators. Deeply sampled blood TCRbeta repertoires from subjects exposed to, actively infected with, or recovered from COVID-19 were included in the dataset.

The immunoSEQ Assay, a bias-controlled multiplex PCR, was used to amplify TCRbeta CDR3 regions from genomic DNA. The paper's data handling went like this. The number of nucleated cells in each sample was estimated by amplification of reference gene primers within the assay. Sequence reads were collapsed and filtered to measure the absolute abundance of every unique TCRbeta CDR3 rearrangement. For each sample, productive Simpson clonality was calculated as the square root of Simpson's diversity index across productive rearrangements. Here the immuneACCESS table is served through TCRdb, limited to in-frame sequences with V and J called. Missing clones are a known gap in these copies; in checked studies unresolved V genes cover under half, and the rest lacks a known reason. V and J calls and clone size are given by that table; D and trimming were obtained from the DNA. The sample data list about 140,000 clones, and 80% to 85% of these were observed just once. Around 7.8% of the sample lies in the top ten.

Counted from cysteine to phenylalanine, this CDR3 has 16 amino acids. Only CDR3 DNA remains: 48 bases, in frame from the first base. The germline ends are 14 bases apart after V is trimmed by 2 bases and J by 4 bases. CDR1 and CDR2 (MNHEY, SVGAGI) derive from the germline V gene. Each collaborating institution followed its own protocols to collect whole blood in K2EDTA tubes. For TCRbeta analysis, collaborators shipped samples as frozen whole blood, isolated PBMCs, or DNA extracted from either of those sample types. The study at large found these results: How much clinical and demographic metadata was included differed by source and by participant, and the metadata was provided uncurated.

On this clone: It lacks a known antigen. Base quality data are lacking; no much larger clone is found one base away.

The sequenced sample was peripheral blood. This TCR was sampled from a human donor in a cohort sampled during active COVID-19. The rearranged segments are TRBV6-5 and TRBJ2-2; TRBD2 is a weak D gene call, 5 bases matching. CDR3 loop: CASSYLVGVGTGELFF. The base sequence is TGTGCCAGCAGTTACCTAGTCGGGGTCGGCACCGGGGAGCTGTTTTTT.